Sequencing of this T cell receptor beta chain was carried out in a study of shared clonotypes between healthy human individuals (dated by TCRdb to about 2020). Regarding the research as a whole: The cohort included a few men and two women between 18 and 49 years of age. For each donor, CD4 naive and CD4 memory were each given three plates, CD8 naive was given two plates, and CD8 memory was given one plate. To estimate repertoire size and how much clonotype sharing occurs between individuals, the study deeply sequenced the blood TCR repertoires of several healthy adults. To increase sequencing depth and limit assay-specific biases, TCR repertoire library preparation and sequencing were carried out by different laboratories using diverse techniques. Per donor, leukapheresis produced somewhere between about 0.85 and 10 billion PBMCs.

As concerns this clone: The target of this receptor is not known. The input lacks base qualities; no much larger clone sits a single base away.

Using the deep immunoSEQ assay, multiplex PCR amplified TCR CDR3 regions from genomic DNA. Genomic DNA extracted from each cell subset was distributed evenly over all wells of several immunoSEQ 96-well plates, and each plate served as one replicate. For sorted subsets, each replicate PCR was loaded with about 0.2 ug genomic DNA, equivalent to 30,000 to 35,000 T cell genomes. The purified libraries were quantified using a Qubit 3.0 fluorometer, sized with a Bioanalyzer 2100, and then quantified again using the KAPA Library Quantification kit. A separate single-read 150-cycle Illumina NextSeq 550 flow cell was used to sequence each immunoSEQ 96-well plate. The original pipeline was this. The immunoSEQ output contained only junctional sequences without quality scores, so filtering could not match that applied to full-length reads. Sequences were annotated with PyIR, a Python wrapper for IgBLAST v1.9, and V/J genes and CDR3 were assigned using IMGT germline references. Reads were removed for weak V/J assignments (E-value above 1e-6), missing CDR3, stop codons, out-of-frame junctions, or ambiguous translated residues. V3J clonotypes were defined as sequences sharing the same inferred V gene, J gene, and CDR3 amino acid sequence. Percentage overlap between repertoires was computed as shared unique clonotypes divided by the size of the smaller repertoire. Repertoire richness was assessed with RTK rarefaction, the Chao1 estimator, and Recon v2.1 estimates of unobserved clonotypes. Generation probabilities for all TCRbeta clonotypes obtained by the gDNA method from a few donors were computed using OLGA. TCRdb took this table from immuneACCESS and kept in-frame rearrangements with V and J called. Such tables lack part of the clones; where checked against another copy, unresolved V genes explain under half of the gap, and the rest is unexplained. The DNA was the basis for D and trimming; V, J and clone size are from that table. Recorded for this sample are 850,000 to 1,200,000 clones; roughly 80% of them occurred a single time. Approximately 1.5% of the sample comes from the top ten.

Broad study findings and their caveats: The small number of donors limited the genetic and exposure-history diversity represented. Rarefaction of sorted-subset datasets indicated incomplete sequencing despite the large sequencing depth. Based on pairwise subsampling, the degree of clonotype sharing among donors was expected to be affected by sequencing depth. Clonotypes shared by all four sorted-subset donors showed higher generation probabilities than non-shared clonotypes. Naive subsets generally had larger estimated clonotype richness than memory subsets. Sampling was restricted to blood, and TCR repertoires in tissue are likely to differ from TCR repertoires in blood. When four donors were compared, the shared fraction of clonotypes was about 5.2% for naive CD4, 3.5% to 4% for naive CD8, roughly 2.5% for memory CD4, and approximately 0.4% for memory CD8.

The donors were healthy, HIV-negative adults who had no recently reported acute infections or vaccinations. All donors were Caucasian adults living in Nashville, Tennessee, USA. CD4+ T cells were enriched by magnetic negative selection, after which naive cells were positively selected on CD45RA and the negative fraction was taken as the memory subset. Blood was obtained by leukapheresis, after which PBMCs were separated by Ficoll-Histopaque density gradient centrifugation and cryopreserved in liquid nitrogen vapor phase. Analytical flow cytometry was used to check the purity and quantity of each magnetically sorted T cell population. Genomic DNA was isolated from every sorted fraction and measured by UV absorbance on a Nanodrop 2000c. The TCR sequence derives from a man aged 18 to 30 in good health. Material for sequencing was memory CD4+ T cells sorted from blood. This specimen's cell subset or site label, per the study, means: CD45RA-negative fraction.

The CDR3 in this case is CASSLGTSGGPSGELFF. The DNA sequence is TGCGCCAGCAGCTTGGGTACTAGCGGGGGGCCTTCCGGGGAGCTGTTTTTT. The sequence joins TRBV5-1 to TRBJ2-2, with TRBD2 identical over 12 junction bases. The CDR3 holds 17 amino acids from the cysteine to the phenylalanine. Of the read, only the CDR3 DNA is kept; its 51 bases are in frame from base 1. Clipping removes 0 bases from V and 6 bases from J, with 6 as the unmatched junction base count. CDR1 and CDR2 were assigned from the germline V gene as SGHRS and YFSETQ.